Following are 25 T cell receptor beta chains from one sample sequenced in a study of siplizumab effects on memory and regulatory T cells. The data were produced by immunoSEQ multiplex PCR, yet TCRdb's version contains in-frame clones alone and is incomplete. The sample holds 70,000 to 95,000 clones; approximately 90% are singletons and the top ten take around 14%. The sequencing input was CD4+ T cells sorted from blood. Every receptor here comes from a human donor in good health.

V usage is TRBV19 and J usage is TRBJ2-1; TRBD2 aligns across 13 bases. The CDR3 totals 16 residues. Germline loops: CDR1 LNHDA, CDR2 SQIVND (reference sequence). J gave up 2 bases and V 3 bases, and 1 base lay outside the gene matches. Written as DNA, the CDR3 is TGTGCCAGTAGTATCGGGACTAGCGGGGCCTACAATGAGCAGTTCTTC. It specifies CASSIGTSGAYNEQFF.

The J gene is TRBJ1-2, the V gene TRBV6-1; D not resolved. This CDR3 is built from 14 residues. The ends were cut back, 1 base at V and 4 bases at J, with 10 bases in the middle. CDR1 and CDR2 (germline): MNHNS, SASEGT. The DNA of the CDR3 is TGTGCCAGCAGTGAAGGTGTCAGTACCTATGGCTACACCTTC. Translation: CASSEGVSTYGYTF.

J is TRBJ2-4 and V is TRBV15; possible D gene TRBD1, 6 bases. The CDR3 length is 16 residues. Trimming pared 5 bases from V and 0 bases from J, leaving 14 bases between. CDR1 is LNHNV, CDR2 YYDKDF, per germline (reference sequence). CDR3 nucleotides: TGTGCCACCAGCTCCAGGGGAGTTATAGCCAAAAACATTCAGTACTTC. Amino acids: CATSSRGVIAKNIQYF.

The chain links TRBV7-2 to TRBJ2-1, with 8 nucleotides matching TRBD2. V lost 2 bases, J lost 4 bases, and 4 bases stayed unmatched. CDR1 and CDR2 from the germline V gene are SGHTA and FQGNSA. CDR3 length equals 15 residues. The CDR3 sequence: CASSLRTSHYNEQFF. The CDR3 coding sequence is TGTGCCAGCAGCTTAAGGACTAGCCATTACAATGAGCAGTTCTTC. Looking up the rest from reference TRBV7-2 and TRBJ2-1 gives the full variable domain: GAGVSQSPSNKVTEKGKDVELRCDPISGHTALYWYRQSLGQGLEFLIYFQGNSAPDKSGLPSDRFSAERTGGSVSTLTIQRTQQEDSAVYLCASSLRTSHYNEQFFGPGTRLTVL.

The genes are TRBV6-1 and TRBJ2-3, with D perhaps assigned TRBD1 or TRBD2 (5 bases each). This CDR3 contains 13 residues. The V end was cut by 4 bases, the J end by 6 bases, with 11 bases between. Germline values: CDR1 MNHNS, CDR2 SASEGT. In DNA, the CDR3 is TGTGCCAGCAGTGGGGGGATTCAGGATACGCAGTATTTT. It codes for CASSGGIQDTQYF.

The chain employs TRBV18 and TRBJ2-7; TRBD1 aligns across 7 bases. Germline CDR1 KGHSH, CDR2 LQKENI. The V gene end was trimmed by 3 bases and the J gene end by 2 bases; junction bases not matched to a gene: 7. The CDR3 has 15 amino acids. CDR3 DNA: TGTGCCAGCTCACCTAATAGGGACAGCGCCTACGAGCAGTACTTC. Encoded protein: CASSPNRDSAYEQYF.

The DNA of the CDR3 is TGTGCCTGGAGTCTAGGTGGGTACAATGAGCAGTTCTTC. This encodes CAWSLGGYNEQFF. The chain couples TRBV30 to TRBJ2-1; D call uncertain. The CDR3 totals 13 residues. In germline, CDR1 is GTSNPN, CDR2 SVGIG (reference sequence). V lost 2 bases, J lost 4 bases, and 9 bases lay in between.

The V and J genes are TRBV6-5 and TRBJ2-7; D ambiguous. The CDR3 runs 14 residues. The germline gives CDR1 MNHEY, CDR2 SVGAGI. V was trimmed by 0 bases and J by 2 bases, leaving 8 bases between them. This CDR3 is CASSYSGKAYEQYF. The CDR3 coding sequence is TGTGCCAGCAGTTACTCGGGAAAAGCCTACGAGCAGTACTTC.

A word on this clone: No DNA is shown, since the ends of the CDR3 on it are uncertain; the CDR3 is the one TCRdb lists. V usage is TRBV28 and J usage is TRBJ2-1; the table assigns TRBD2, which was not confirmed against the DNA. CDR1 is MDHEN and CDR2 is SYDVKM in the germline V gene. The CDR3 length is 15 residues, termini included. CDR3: CASSTSGLGLNEQFF.

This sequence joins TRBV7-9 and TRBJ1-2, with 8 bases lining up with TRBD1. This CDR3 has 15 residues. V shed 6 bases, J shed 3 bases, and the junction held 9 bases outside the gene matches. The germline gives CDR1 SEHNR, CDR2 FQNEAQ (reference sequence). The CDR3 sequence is CASSLTGGGDYGYTF. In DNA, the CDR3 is TGTGCCAGCAGTTTAACAGGGGGAGGCGACTATGGCTACACCTTC.

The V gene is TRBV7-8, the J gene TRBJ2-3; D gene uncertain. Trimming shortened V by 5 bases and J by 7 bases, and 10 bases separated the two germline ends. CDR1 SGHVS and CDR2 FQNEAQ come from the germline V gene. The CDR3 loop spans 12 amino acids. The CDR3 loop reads CASSRVAHTQYF. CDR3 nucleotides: TGTGCCAGCAGCCGCGTGGCGCATACGCAGTATTTT.

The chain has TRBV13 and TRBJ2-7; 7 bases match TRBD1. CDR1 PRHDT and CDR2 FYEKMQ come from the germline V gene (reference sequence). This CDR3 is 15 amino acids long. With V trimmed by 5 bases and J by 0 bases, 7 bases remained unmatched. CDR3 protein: CASSKGQSSSYEQYF. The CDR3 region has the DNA TGTGCCAGCAGCAAGGGACAGAGCAGCTCCTACGAGCAGTACTTC.

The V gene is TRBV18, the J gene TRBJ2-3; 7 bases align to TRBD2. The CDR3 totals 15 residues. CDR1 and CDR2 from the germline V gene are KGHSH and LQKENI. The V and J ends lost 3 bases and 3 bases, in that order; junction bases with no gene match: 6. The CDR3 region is CASSPPGTITDTQYF. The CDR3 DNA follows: TGTGCCAGCTCACCTCCCGGGACTATAACAGATACGCAGTATTTT.

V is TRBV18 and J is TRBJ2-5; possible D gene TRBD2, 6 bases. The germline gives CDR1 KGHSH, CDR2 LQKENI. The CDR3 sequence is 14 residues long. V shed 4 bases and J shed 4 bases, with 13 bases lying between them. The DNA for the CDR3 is TGTGCCAGCTCACTTTGGAGGGCCGGAGAGACCCAGTACTTC. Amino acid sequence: CASSLWRAGETQYF.

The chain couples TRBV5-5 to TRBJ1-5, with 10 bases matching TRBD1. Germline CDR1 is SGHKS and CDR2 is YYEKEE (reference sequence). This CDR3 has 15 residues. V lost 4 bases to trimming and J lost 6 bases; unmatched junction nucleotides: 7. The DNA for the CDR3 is TGTGCCAGCAGCCCAAGGACAGGGGGGGCTCAGCCCCAGCATTTT. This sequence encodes CASSPRTGGAQPQHF.

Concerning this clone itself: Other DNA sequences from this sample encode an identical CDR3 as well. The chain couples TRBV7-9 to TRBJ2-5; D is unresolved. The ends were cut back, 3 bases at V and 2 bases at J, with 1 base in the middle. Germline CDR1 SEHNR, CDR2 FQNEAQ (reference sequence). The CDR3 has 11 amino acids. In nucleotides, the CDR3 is TGTGCCAGCAGCTTGCAAGAGACCCAGTACTTC. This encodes CASSLQETQYF.

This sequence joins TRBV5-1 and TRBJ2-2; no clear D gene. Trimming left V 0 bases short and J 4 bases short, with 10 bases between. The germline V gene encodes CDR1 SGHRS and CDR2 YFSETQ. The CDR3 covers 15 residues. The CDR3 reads CASSLVTLVTGELFF. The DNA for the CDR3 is TGCGCCAGCAGCTTGGTCACCTTGGTCACCGGGGAGCTGTTTTTT.

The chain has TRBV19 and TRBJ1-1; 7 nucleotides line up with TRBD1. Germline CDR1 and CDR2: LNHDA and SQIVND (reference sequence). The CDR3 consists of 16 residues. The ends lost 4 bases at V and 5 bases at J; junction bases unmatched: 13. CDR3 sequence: CASSTNLRQGGTEAFF. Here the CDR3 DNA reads TGTGCCAGTAGTACCAACCTGAGACAGGGAGGTACTGAAGCTTTCTTT.

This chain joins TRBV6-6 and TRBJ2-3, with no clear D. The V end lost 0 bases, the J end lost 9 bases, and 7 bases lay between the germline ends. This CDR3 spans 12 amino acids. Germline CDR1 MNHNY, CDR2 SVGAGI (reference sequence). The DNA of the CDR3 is TGTGCCAGCAGTTACTCGGTCACGACGCAGTATTTT. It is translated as CASSYSVTTQYF.

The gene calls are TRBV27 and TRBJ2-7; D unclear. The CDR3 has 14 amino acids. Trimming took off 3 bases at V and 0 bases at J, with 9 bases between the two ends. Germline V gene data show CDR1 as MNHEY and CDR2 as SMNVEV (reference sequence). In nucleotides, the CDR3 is TGTGCCAGCAGTTTCGGCAGGAGCTCCTACGAGCAGTACTTC. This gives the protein CASSFGRSSYEQYF.

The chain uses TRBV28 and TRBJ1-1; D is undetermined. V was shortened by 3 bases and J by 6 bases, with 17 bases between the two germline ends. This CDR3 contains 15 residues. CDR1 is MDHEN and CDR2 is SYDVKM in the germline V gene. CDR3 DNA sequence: TGTGCCAGCAGTTTCCGGCGGTCGGACTCTTCTGAAGCTTTCTTT. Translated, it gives CASSFRRSDSSEAFF.

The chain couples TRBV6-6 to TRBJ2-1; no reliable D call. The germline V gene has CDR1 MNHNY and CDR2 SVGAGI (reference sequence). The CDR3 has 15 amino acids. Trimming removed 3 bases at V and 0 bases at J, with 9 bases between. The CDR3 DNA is TGTGCCAGCAGTTATGTAGCAACCTCCTACAATGAGCAGTTCTTC. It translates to CASSYVATSYNEQFF.

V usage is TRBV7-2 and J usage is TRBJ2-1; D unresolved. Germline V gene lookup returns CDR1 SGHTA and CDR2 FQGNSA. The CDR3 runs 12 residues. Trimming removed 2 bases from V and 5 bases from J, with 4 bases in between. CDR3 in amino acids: CASSLLNNEQFF. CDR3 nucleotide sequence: TGTGCCAGCAGCTTACTAAACAATGAGCAGTTCTTC.

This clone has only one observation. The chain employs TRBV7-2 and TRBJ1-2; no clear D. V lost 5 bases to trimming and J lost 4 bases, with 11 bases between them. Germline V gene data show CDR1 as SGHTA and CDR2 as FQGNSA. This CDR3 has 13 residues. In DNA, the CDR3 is TGTGCCAGCAGCCCCCGTTCCGCCTATGGCTACACCTTC. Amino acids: CASSPRSAYGYTF.

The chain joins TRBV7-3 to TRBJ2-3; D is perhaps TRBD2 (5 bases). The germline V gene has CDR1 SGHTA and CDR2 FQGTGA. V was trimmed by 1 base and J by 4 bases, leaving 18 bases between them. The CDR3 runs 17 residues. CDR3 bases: TGTGCCAGCAGCTTAATCCGTGGGATGAGGGTCCCAGATACGCAGTATTTT. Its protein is CASSLIRGMRVPDTQYF.